The subject of this entry is one T cell receptor (beta chain). The target antigen is unknown. Using immunoSEQ multiplex PCR, the repertoire was profiled, and TCRdb retains in-frame clones only, with some absent. In the table there are roughly 150,000 clones, roughly 88% of which are singletons. The sample is drawn from a study of T cell responses to AZD1222 COVID-19 vaccine. Findings and caveats of the study: Only five to seven AZD1222 recipients tested seropositive at baseline.

The sequencing used peripheral blood, collected on day 0 of MenACWY control vaccination. The TCR sequence derives from an adult in good health.

CDR3 amino acids: CSVGQGADEQYF. The CDR3 region has the DNA TGCAGCGTTGGGCAGGGGGCGGATGAGCAGTACTTC. This chain uses TRBV29-1 with TRBJ2-7; 8 bases are shared with TRBD1. Germline V gives CDR1 SQVTM, CDR2 ANQGSEA. With 4 bases clipped from V and 7 bases from J, the junction kept 6 bases outside the gene matches. CDR3 length equals 12 residues.